Below are 10 T cell receptor beta chains sequenced from a single sample in a study of monozygotic twins with inflammatory bowel disease (dated by TCRdb to the late 2010s). The library was generated by 5' RACE. For sequencing, an Illumina HiSeq 2500 was employed. Based on TCRdb reprocessing of the reads, there is one entry per CDR3 protein sequence, and DNA is missing. Per the sample table, the count is approximately 330,000 distinct CDR3 sequences. The ten biggest clones cover 2% to 2.5% of the sample. Sequenced input: blood. These receptors all come from a human donor with ulcerative colitis or Crohn's disease, or a healthy co-twin of an affected twin (not recorded which).

V gene TRBV25-1 combines with J gene TRBJ2-7; TCRdb picks TRBD1, but there is no DNA to check that call. In germline, CDR1 is MGHDK, CDR2 SYGVNS. The CDR3 totals 16 residues. The CDR3 is CASSEESWDQAYEQYF.

The chain couples TRBV28 to TRBJ1-5; TCRdb indicates TRBD1, and absent DNA this call remains unverified. CDR1 is MDHEN and CDR2 is SYDVKM in the germline V gene. This CDR3 has 15 amino acids. This CDR3 reads CASSSHNGGAGPQHF.

The gene calls are TRBV20-1 and TRBJ2-3; there is no DNA to check the TCRdb D call of TRBD1. CDR1 is DFQATT, CDR2 SNEGSKA, per germline (reference sequence). The CDR3 extends over 13 amino acids. CDR3 loop: CSAGGGDTDTQYF.

V gene TRBV27 combines with J gene TRBJ2-3; TCRdb picks TRBD2, but there is no DNA to check that call. Germline V gene sequence: CDR1 MNHEY, CDR2 SMNVEV (reference sequence). This CDR3 is built from 15 residues. CDR3: CASSLEGFSTDTQYF.

The chain carries TRBV5-1 and TRBJ2-7; TCRdb calls TRBD1, which cannot be checked without DNA. CDR1 is SGHRS and CDR2 is YFSETQ in the germline V gene. This CDR3 has 13 amino acids. The CDR3: CASMDTRTAEQYF.

The chain recombines TRBV28 with TRBJ1-2. Germline CDR1 is MDHEN and CDR2 is SYDVKM. The CDR3 is made up of 11 amino acids. CDR3 region: CASKQNYGFTF.

V and J are TRBV27 and TRBJ2-1; TCRdb proposes TRBD2, but this gene call is untestable without DNA. This CDR3 spans 14 amino acids. The germline V gene has CDR1 MNHEY and CDR2 SMNVEV (reference sequence). The CDR3 region is CASSSTSGRYEQFF.

The rearrangement uses TRBV11-2 and TRBJ1-1; TCRdb outputs TRBD1, but without DNA this stays unchecked. This CDR3 spans 15 amino acids. Germline V CDR1 and CDR2: SGHAT, FQNNGV. The CDR3: CASSASGHGDTEAFF.

The CDR3: CAISESIGGLAADTQYF. The chain links TRBV10-3 to TRBJ2-3; TCRdb's D call of TRBD1 is untestable without DNA. This CDR3 spans 17 amino acids. CDR1 is ENHRY and CDR2 is SYGVKD in the germline V gene.

The chain employs TRBV5-1 and TRBJ1-5; the TRBD1 assignment by TCRdb is unverifiable without DNA. This CDR3 has 15 residues. The germline gives CDR1 SGHRS, CDR2 YFSETQ. The CDR3 loop is CASSLTGSGNQPQHF.